Below, 17 T cell receptor beta chains from the same sample are listed, as sequenced in a study of cytomegalovirus exposure and HLA in healthy donors. PCR employed 60 Vbeta and 13 Jbeta primers. The protocol was immunoSEQ multiplex PCR, while the TCRdb copy is restricted to in-frame clones and leaves out a portion. Of 270,000 or so clones in the sample, roughly 90% are singletons; the top ten hold around 4.2%. The sample consisted of PBMCs. The source is a man aged 35 to 55 in good health and CMV-seropositive.

As DNA, the CDR3 is TGTGCCAGCAGCGTCGGGACAGGGTTCTACGAGCAGTACTTC. Amino acids: CASSVGTGFYEQYF. This chain uses TRBV11-2 with TRBJ2-7; 9 nucleotides align to TRBD1. Germline CDR1 and CDR2: SGHAT and FQNNGV. Trimming at V came to 5 bases and at J to 3 bases, leaving 5 bases not matched to a gene. The CDR3 runs to 14 residues.

CDR3 region: CASSLRVVRSRSGYTF. The CDR3 DNA sequence: TGTGCCAGCAGTTTGCGCGTTGTCCGCTCGAGAAGCGGCTACACCTTC. The chain is built from TRBV28 and TRBJ1-2; D unclear. Germline CDR1 is MDHEN and CDR2 is SYDVKM. The CDR3 sequence is 16 residues long. Trimming took 3 bases from V and 8 from J, leaving 22 bases between them.

Only one count was recorded for this clone. This chain uses TRBV13 with TRBJ2-1, with TRBD2 matching 14 bases. This CDR3 contains 18 residues. Germline CDR1 is PRHDT and CDR2 is FYEKMQ (reference sequence). The ends lost 2 bases at V and 3 bases at J; junction bases unmatched: 6. The chain's CDR3 is CASSLFGLAGGLYNEQFF. The CDR3 nucleotides read TGTGCCAGCAGCTTATTCGGACTAGCGGGAGGTCTCTACAATGAGCAGTTCTTC.

This rearrangement joins TRBV15 to TRBJ2-7; D not resolved. The V gene's germline CDR1 is LNHNV and CDR2 YYDKDF (reference sequence). Trimming cost V 0 bases and J 1 base, with 16 bases left between them. CDR3 length equals 17 residues. The CDR3 loop reads CATSRDIDIYSSYEQYF. DNA for the CDR3: TGTGCCACCAGCAGAGATATTGACATATACAGTTCCTACGAGCAGTACTTC.

V is TRBV5-4 and J is TRBJ2-3; TRBD1 matches 8 bases. CDR3 length: 16 amino acids. V lost 1 base and J lost 3; bases outside the gene matches: 7. From germline, CDR1 is SGHNT and CDR2 YYREEE (reference sequence). CDR3 nucleotide sequence: TGTGCCAGCAGCTTGCGGACAGGGCAGTGGACAGATACGCAGTATTTT. This codes for CASSLRTGQWTDTQYF.

The gene calls are TRBV6-9 and TRBJ2-1; D possibly corresponds to TRBD1 (5 bases). V was clipped by 2 bases and J by 4 bases, with 15 bases between them. CDR1 MNHGY and CDR2 SVAAGI come from the germline V gene. The CDR3 spans 16 residues. CDR3 region: CASSYLNRLIYNEQFF. The DNA of the CDR3 is TGTGCCAGCAGTTATCTTAACAGGCTCATATACAATGAGCAGTTCTTC.

This chain uses TRBV19 with TRBJ2-7; no firm D call. Germline loops: CDR1 LNHDA, CDR2 SQIVND (reference sequence). CDR3 size: 12 residues. The V end was cut by 7 bases, the J end by 2 bases, with 9 bases between. This CDR3 reads CASIHNTYEQYF. The CDR3 DNA reads as TGTGCCAGTATTCATAACACCTACGAGCAGTACTTC.

The V gene is TRBV28, the J gene TRBJ2-1; D is uncertain. Germline V lookup: CDR1 MDHEN, CDR2 SYDVKM. V was cut by 2 bases and J by 8 bases, with 4 bases left in between. This CDR3 spans 11 amino acids. The DNA of the CDR3 is TGTGCCAGCAGTTTACGGTATGAGCAGTTCTTC. This encodes CASSLRYEQFF. The variable domain in full, with the rest retrieved from reference TRBV28 and TRBJ2-1, is DVKVTQSSRYLVKRTGEKVFLECVQDMDHENMFWYRQDPGLGLRLIYFSYDVKMKEKGDIPEGYSVSREKKERFSLILESASTNQTSMYLCASSLRYEQFFGPGTRLTVL.

The chain employs TRBV27 and TRBJ2-1, with D maybe TRBD2 (5 bases). The CDR3 has 13 residues. Germline CDR1 and CDR2: MNHEY and SMNVEV (reference sequence). V lost 4 bases to trimming and J lost 10 bases, with 14 bases between them. CDR3 coding DNA: TGTGCCAGCAGTTACGGGGTACATGAGGAGCAGTTCTTC. Translating gives CASSYGVHEEQFF.

The chain carries TRBV11-2 and TRBJ1-3, with 7 bases lining up with TRBD1. The V and J ends lost 3 bases and 7 bases, in that order; junction bases with no gene match: 3. The CDR3 runs to 13 residues. Germline values: CDR1 SGHAT, CDR2 FQNNGV. In DNA form, the CDR3 reads TGTGCCAGCAGCTTGACAGGGACCAACACCATATATTTT. Translation: CASSLTGTNTIYF.

The chain employs TRBV27 and TRBJ2-2; 13 bases align to TRBD2. Germline CDR1 MNHEY, CDR2 SMNVEV (reference sequence). The CDR3 extends over 18 amino acids. The V segment lost 1 base and the J segment 4 bases; nucleotides outside the gene matches: 6. DNA of the CDR3: TGTGCCAGCAGTTTATATCGGACTAGCGGGAGTCCCACCGGGGAGCTGTTTTTT. Protein sequence: CASSLYRTSGSPTGELFF.

The rearrangement joins TRBV9 to TRBJ1-2; the D gene is possibly TRBD1 (5 bases). Germline-derived CDR1 and CDR2 are SGDLS and YYNGEE. The CDR3 length is 15 residues. V dropped 4 bases and J dropped 3 bases, with 16 bases sitting between them. The chain's CDR3 is CASSTPGREDYGYTF. The CDR3 region has the DNA TGTGCCAGCAGCACCCCGGGCAGGGAGGACTATGGCTACACCTTC.

This chain joins TRBV2 and TRBJ1-1; a possible D gene is TRBD1 (5 bases). Germline V gene sequence: CDR1 SNHLY, CDR2 FYNNEI. This CDR3 comprises 13 residues. Trimming left V 3 bases short and J 4 bases short, with 9 bases between. DNA of the CDR3: TGTGCCAGCAGTGAGGCAGGGTCCACTGAAGCTTTCTTT. This codes for CASSEAGSTEAFF.

The CDR3: CASSLAPYSFDEQFF. CDR3 DNA: TGTGCCAGCAGCTTGGCACCTTACTCATTCGATGAGCAGTTCTTC. This chain joins TRBV5-4 and TRBJ2-1; D unresolved. V gave up 0 bases and J gave up 8 bases, with 15 bases separating them. Germline V gene data show CDR1 as SGHNT and CDR2 as YYREEE (reference sequence). The CDR3 is 15 amino acids.

The chain joins TRBV18 to TRBJ2-7; 10 bases are a match to TRBD2. Germline CDR1 KGHSH, CDR2 LQKENI. The J segment lost 4 bases and the V segment lost 6 bases, leaving 9 bases of the junction unmatched. This CDR3 spans 15 amino acids. CDR3: CASSTSGTSVYEQYF. The CDR3 nucleotides read TGTGCCAGCTCGACGTCCGGGACTAGCGTATACGAGCAGTACTTC.

The CDR3 here is CATSRAGTGPTEAFF. The CDR3 nucleotides are TGTGCCACCAGCAGAGCCGGGACAGGGCCAACTGAAGCTTTCTTT. This rearrangement joins TRBV15 to TRBJ1-1, with 9 nucleotides matching TRBD1. The CDR3 covers 15 residues. Germline V lookup: CDR1 LNHNV, CDR2 YYDKDF (reference sequence). The junction had 5 bases not matched to a gene; V was cut back by 1 base and J by 5 bases.

This chain links TRBV6-5 with TRBJ2-7; 8 bases line up with TRBD1. J gave up 2 bases and V 6 bases, and 6 bases lay outside the gene matches. Germline-derived CDR1 and CDR2 are MNHEY and SVGAGI. The CDR3 is made up of 14 amino acids. The CDR3 DNA sequence: TGTGCCAGCAGCCGGACAGGGCTAGCCTACGAGCAGTACTTC. This translates into CASSRTGLAYEQYF.